Each of the 15 T cell receptor beta chains below was sequenced from the same sample in a study of cytomegalovirus exposure and HLA in healthy donors. The primer mix had 60 Vbeta and 13 Jbeta primers. Here immunoSEQ multiplex PCR was the method, and the copy in TCRdb shows in-frame clones only, minus some. This table holds 100,000 to 130,000 clones, over 75% found once. Specimen: PBMCs. These TCRs come from a male donor in good health and CMV-seronegative.

The V and J genes are TRBV7-6 and TRBJ2-3, with 7 nucleotides matching TRBD2. Unmatched junction bases numbered 15, after V lost 3 bases and J lost 6 bases. CDR3 length equals 17 residues. CDR1 and CDR2 from the germline V gene are SGHVS and FNYEAQ. CDR3 sequence (DNA): TGTGCCAGCAGCTTTTCGCTAGCGGACTCTACCCCGGATACGCAGTATTTT. This codes for CASSFSLADSTPDTQYF.

A single count supports this clone. The V and J genes are TRBV28 and TRBJ2-7; TRBD1 agrees at 7 bases. From germline, CDR1 is MDHEN and CDR2 SYDVKM. With 5 bases clipped from V and 0 bases from J, the junction kept 7 bases outside the gene matches. The CDR3 runs 15 residues. CDR3 loop: CASSPGQVGSYEQYF. DNA for the CDR3: TGTGCCAGCAGTCCAGGACAGGTAGGCTCCTACGAGCAGTACTTC.

This chain uses TRBV10-2 with TRBJ1-2; 10 bases are shared with TRBD1. The CDR3 loop spans 14 amino acids. The V segment lost 10 bases and the J segment 2 bases; nucleotides outside the gene matches: 7. Germline assignment: CDR1 WSHSY and CDR2 SAAADI. The CDR3 DNA sequence: TGCGCCACCTTGACAGGGGGCGAGAACTATGGCTACACCTTC. It codes for CATLTGGENYGYTF.

The rearrangement joins TRBV7-2 to TRBJ1-2; 8 nucleotides align to TRBD1. This CDR3 has 15 amino acids. The trim removed 5 bases at V and 5 bases at J, leaving 10 bases unmatched. Looked up from germline, CDR1 is SGHTA and CDR2 is FQGNSA. The CDR3 region has the DNA TGTGCCAGCAGCCCCGGGCCTACAGGGGGATATGGCTACACCTTC. Amino acids: CASSPGPTGGYGYTF.

The CDR3 region has the DNA TGTGCCAGCAGCTTAGTTCCCAGGAAAAGGCTCGCAACTAATGAAAAACTGTTTTTT. This gives the protein CASSLVPRKRLATNEKLFF. The rearrangement links TRBV7-7 to TRBJ1-4; D is ambiguous. This CDR3 spans 19 amino acids. V was shortened by 1 base and J by 0 bases, with 18 bases between the two germline ends. Germline-derived CDR1 and CDR2 are SSHAT and FNYEAQ (reference sequence).

The rearrangement joins TRBV6-1 to TRBJ1-4, with TRBD1 identical over 10 bases. V shed 2 bases and J 0 bases; nucleotides not matched to a gene: 3. Germline V CDR1 and CDR2: MNHNS, SASEGT. This CDR3 region has 17 residues. CDR3 nucleotides: TGTGCCAGCAGTGAACCCGGGACAGGGGCAACTAATGAAAAACTGTTTTTT. Translation gives CASSEPGTGATNEKLFF.

The rearrangement links TRBV25-1 to TRBJ2-5, with D tentatively TRBD1 (7 bases). The end of the DNA fits TRBJ2-7 better, so the J call may be wrong. The CDR3 length is 15 residues. In germline, CDR1 is MGHDK, CDR2 SYGVNS. CDR3 in amino acids: CASSEQGGSGYEQYF. CDR3 in DNA: TGTGCCAGCAGTGAGCAGGGGGGATCTGGATACGAGCAGTACTTC.

This sequence joins TRBV19 and TRBJ2-7, with TRBD2 matching over 16 bases. This CDR3 has 17 amino acids. CDR1 is LNHDA, CDR2 SQIVND, per germline (reference sequence). The ends lost 5 bases at V and 0 bases at J; junction bases unmatched: 4. The CDR3 spells CASSGTSGRASSYEQYF. CDR3 bases: TGTGCCAGTAGTGGGACTAGCGGGAGGGCCAGCTCCTACGAGCAGTACTTC.

This chain uses TRBV6-1 with TRBJ2-2, with TRBD2 as a possible D gene (5 bases). Germline CDR1 is MNHNS and CDR2 is SASEGT. This CDR3 spans 14 amino acids. Trimming removed 2 bases at V and 2 bases at J, with 6 bases between. CDR3 sequence reads: CASSESGNTGELFF. For the CDR3, the DNA is TGTGCCAGCAGTGAAAGCGGTAACACCGGGGAGCTGTTTTTT.

This clone has only a few counts. A junction boundary mismatches the germline segment, possibly from a read error. The chain has TRBV28 and TRBJ2-6; weak D call: TRBD1 (5 bases). CDR3 length: 14 amino acids. CDR1 MDHEN and CDR2 SYDVKM come from the germline V gene. The CDR3 DNA is TGTGCCAGCAGCACCCCCTCTGGGGCCAACGTCCCGACTTTC. Translated, it gives CASSTPSGANVPTF.

This chain uses TRBV2 with TRBJ1-3; D might be TRBD1 (6 bases). Per germline, CDR1 SNHLY and CDR2 FYNNEI. The ends were cut back, 6 bases at V and 5 bases at J, with 11 bases in the middle. The CDR3 covers 13 residues. The CDR3 nucleotides read TGTGCCAGCAGACTGGACAGCAGAAACACCATATATTTT. It translates to CASRLDSRNTIYF.

The chain couples TRBV27 to TRBJ1-1; D remains unclear. The V end lost 8 bases, the J end lost 5 bases, and 9 bases lay between the germline ends. Germline V gene lookup returns CDR1 MNHEY and CDR2 SMNVEV (reference sequence). This CDR3 is built from 11 residues. The CDR3 DNA reads TGTGCCAGCGGGCGCAGGACTGAAGCTTTCTTT. Translated, it gives CASGRRTEAFF.

The chain has TRBV30 and TRBJ1-1, with D unclear. The germline V gene encodes CDR1 GTSNPN and CDR2 SVGIG (reference sequence). The V end lost 5 bases, the J end lost 3 bases, and 4 bases lay between the germline ends. The CDR3 is 10 residues long. CDR3 sequence reads: CAWGHTEAFF. CDR3 DNA: TGTGCCTGGGGCCACACTGAAGCTTTCTTT.

Comment on this clone: This same CDR3 is encoded by further DNA sequences in the sample. This chain connects TRBV6-6 to TRBJ1-1; tentative D call: TRBD1 (6 bases). Trimming stripped 6 bases from V and 5 bases from J, with 19 bases between. This CDR3 has 15 amino acids. Germline CDR1 and CDR2: MNHNY and SVGAGI (reference sequence). The CDR3 region has the DNA TGTGCCAGCAGCTACGGGGGACAACCGGAAACTGAAGCTTTCTTT. Translation gives CASSYGGQPETEAFF.

The CDR3 coding sequence is TGCGCCAGCAGCCCAACTAGCGGGACCAACTACAATGAGCAGTTCTTC. It encodes CASSPTSGTNYNEQFF. The genes are TRBV4-1 and TRBJ2-1; 10 nucleotides match TRBD2. V shed 4 bases, J shed 3 bases, and the junction held 6 bases outside the gene matches. Germline values: CDR1 MGHRA, CDR2 YSYEKL. This CDR3 region has 16 residues.